This TCR beta chain is from a study of blood T cells in healthy people across ages (dated by TCRdb to 2013 to 2016). Study-level background: In model experiments, template switching captured about one uniquely barcoded TCR beta cDNA molecule for every two T cells. The donors were divided into four age groups: young (average about 16 years), middle-aged (about 39), aged (62) and long-lived (about 84). To track age-related changes in TCR beta repertoire diversity, the study relied on deep sequencing normalized with unique cDNA molecular identifiers. Two additional independent replicas of 1 million unique cDNA reads from the same blood draw were analyzed for two donors (one aged 18 to 30 and one aged 80 or older).

What the research found in general, with its limitations: There was a strong correlation between observed TCR beta diversity and the percentage of naive T cells measured by flow cytometry. Because the CMV infection status of the donors was unknown, age-related changes in expanded clonotypes may potentially have been confounded. Total diversity estimates from one million sequenced T cells were considered lower bounds and underestimates. Compared with the aged group, the long-lived group had more naive CD4+ T cells, fewer expanded clones and increased TCR diversity, a pattern suggesting age selection. Observed TCR beta diversity per million T cells fell roughly linearly with age, and a significant reduction was already apparent by age roughly 40. Since profiling was done on bulk unsorted PBMCs, naive and antigen-experienced compartments could not be conclusively compared.

The donors were under 40 Caucasian individuals from Russia, aged roughly 6 to 90 years, who were systemically healthy. Around 10 milliliters of peripheral blood were drawn from each donor into EDTA-treated Vacutainer tubes. PBMCs were isolated by Ficoll-Paque density-gradient centrifugation, with at least 6.5 million obtained per sample. Trizol reagent was used to extract total RNA from PBMCs, with at least 5 micrograms per sample. For every donor, flow cytometry on a PBMC aliquot measured the percentage of naive CD45RAhigh/CD27high T cells. Worth noting for this clonotype: The antigen this receptor binds is unknown. Base-call qualities are not available, and no considerably larger clone is one nucleotide away.

The library was generated by 5' RACE. Sequencer: Illumina HiSeq 2500. The second PCR ran for about 6 to 12 cycles and used a J-beta primer mix along with a sample-barcoded 5' primer. A template-switch 5' adaptor carrying 12 random nucleotides introduced a unique molecular identifier onto each TCR beta cDNA molecule. Each sample yielded at least 2.5 million CDR3-containing paired-end reads. The Mint cDNA synthesis kit, primed by a TRBC-specific oligonucleotide, was used to synthesize first-strand cDNA from all RNA. Following uracil-DNA glycosylase treatment, all cDNA underwent a first 18-cycle PCR with the universal primers M1SS and BC2_uni_R. The authors' pipeline ran thus. Each sample was normalized by randomly selecting 1 million high-quality reads, each carrying a distinct molecular identifier. Instead of being binned into consensus sequences, reads that shared molecular identifiers were thrown out. MiTCR, with a Q25 quality threshold and the strictest error-elimination algorithm, was used for CDR3 identification, clonotype clustering and error correction. Lower-bound total TCR beta diversity was estimated with a nonparametric unseen species model using Euler transformation. TCRdb took the public reads, trimmed them with fastp at Q25, ran MiXCR for clone calling and kept in-frame beta chains. CDR3 protein sequences are deduplicated, and each keeps its most common genes and DNA. V and J calls and clone size were set by TCRdb, not the authors. The sample yields about 930,000 distinct CDR3 sequences; 25% to 35% were counted once. Roughly 10% of the sample is in the top ten clones.

CDR1 and CDR2 were assigned from the germline V gene (reference sequence) as MNHEY and SMNVEV. V is cut by 4 bases and J by 4 bases, and the space between the germline ends is 26 bases. From cysteine to phenylalanine, the CDR3 is 18 amino acids long. The entry retains the CDR3 DNA only, 54 bases that are in frame from base 1. These data also featured in a second study, about T cells of mothers and their children. The second source states: Nine systemically healthy Caucasian individuals, comprising three mothers and their six children, were included as donors. cDNA synthesis consumed the entire amount of extracted RNA, loaded at about 1.5 ug RNA in each 15 ul reaction. Sample barcodes and 2-4 random nucleotides were added via the M1S primer in the second PCR. Each mother yielded over 9 million TCR beta CDR3 reads and each child roughly 2.9 million reads. TCR recombination output is similarly shaped by thymic selection in related and unrelated pairs, with a minor effect exerted by inherited differences. Normalized repertoire overlap in related mother-child pairs was always slightly higher than in unrelated mother-child pairs, but the difference was never significant. No persistent microchimeric T cell clones were found, with a detection sensitivity of 80 to 100 clones per million clonotypes. To look for features that set related mother-child pairs apart from unrelated individuals, the researchers ran deep NGS to compare the TCR beta repertoires of mothers and children. Mothers averaged about 40 +/- 4 years of age and children averaged around 11 +/- 4 years. After adapters were ligated using NEBNext reagents, the libraries underwent 100+100 nt paired-end sequencing on an Illumina HiSeq 2000. To prevent cross-contamination, the mother and child libraries were prepared one month apart and sequenced in separate runs. For each donor, somewhere between about 500,000 and 2,300,000 distinct TCR beta clonotypes were identified. Naive TCR beta clonotypes were estimated from low-frequency clonotypes matched to each donor's FACS-determined naive share, without sorting.

Sequenced: blood. This receptor was taken from a middle-aged woman in good health. The chain joins TRBV27 to TRBJ2-7; the D gene cannot be named for sure. The DNA sequence is TGTGCCAGCAGTTCTATTGGATTGAGGCCGGAAAAGATTTACGAGCAGTACTTC. The translation is CASSSIGLRPEKIYEQYF.